The 32 T cell receptor beta chains reported below all come from one sample, sequenced in a study of T cells in Graves' hyperthyroidism and ophthalmopathy. Amplification yielded TCR beta CDR3 regions, with RNA transcripts as the source. A set of HTBI primers served as the primers for a first-round RT-PCR of the TCR CDR3. TCRdb re-called the multiplex PCR reads through MiXCR, storing one row per CDR3 protein. The sample has hundreds of thousands of distinct CDR3 sequences; 15% to 20% are singletons. The sample was blood. The receptors originated from a woman aged 25 to 39 with Graves' hyperthyroidism.

This clonotype was observed many times. The chain couples TRBV3-1 to TRBJ2-1; D unresolved. This CDR3 is built from 13 residues. Trimming took off 1 base at V and 8 bases at J, with 9 bases between the two ends. Germline V lookup: CDR1 LGHDT, CDR2 YNNKEL (reference sequence). The chain's CDR3 is CASSQGLRDEQFF. As DNA, the CDR3 is TGTGCCAGCAGCCAAGGGTTGCGTGATGAGCAGTTCTTC.

In this sample, this clonotype turned up a few times. The V and J genes are TRBV7-2 and TRBJ2-1, with D tentatively TRBD1 or TRBD2 (6 bases each). The CDR3 has 15 amino acids. Germline V lookup: CDR1 SGHTA, CDR2 FQGNSA. Deletions cut 0 bases from V and 7 bases from J, with 13 bases between. CDR3 sequence reads: CASSLAGGRLNEQFF. CDR3 bases: TGTGCCAGCAGCTTAGCAGGGGGGAGGCTGAATGAGCAGTTCTTC.

The chain carries TRBV24-1 and TRBJ2-1; 9 nucleotides align to TRBD1. Germline-derived CDR1 and CDR2 are KGHDR and SFDVKD. V lost 7 bases to trimming and J lost 6 bases; unmatched junction nucleotides: 6. CDR3 size: 14 residues. This CDR3 is CATRSTGGGNEQFF. CDR3 in DNA: TGTGCCACCAGATCGACAGGGGGTGGCAATGAGCAGTTCTTC.

Ten or more counts support this clonotype. This chain joins TRBV7-6 and TRBJ2-7, with D perhaps TRBD1 (6 bases). Per the germline V gene, CDR1 is SGHVS and CDR2 is FNYEAQ. The V end was cut by 4 bases, the J end by 0 bases, with 10 bases between. The CDR3 is 14 residues long. CDR3 protein: CASSSIGGSYEQYF. Written as DNA, the CDR3 is TGTGCCAGCAGCTCAATAGGGGGCTCCTACGAGCAGTACTTC.

The chain's CDR3 is CASSIGTGGATQYF. DNA of the CDR3: TGTGCCAGTAGTATTGGGACAGGGGGCGCGACCCAGTACTTC. J is TRBJ2-5 and V is TRBV19; TRBD1 matches at 12 bases. This CDR3 contains 14 residues. J lost 7 bases, V lost 3 bases, and 3 bases had no gene match. Germline CDR1 and CDR2: LNHDA and SQIVND (reference sequence).

The V call is TRBV5-1, the J call TRBJ2-7; TRBD1 might be the D (5 bases). The CDR3 spans 12 residues. V lost 5 bases and J 2 bases, leaving 8 bases between the germline ends. Germline-derived CDR1 and CDR2 are SGHRS and YFSETQ. This chain's CDR3 is CASRQETYEQYF. CDR3 sequence (DNA): TGCGCCAGCAGACAGGAGACCTACGAGCAGTACTTC.

This clonotype was seen at least ten times. J is TRBJ2-1 and V is TRBV27; possibly TRBD2 for D (5 bases). Looked up from germline, CDR1 is MNHEY and CDR2 is SMNVEV (reference sequence). This CDR3 contains 11 residues. CDR3 in DNA: TGTCCGGAGGCCTCCTACAATGAGCAGTTCTTC. Protein product: CPEASYNEQFF.

This sequence joins TRBV6-1 and TRBJ1-3; D call uncertain. Germline assignment: CDR1 MNHNS and CDR2 SASEGT. The CDR3 is 16 residues long. Trimming shortened V by 0 bases and J by 0 bases, and 9 bases separated the two germline ends. The chain's CDR3 is CASSEASYPSGNTIYF. CDR3 coding DNA: TGTGCCAGCAGTGAAGCTAGTTATCCCTCTGGAAACACCATATATTTT.

The gene calls are TRBV28 and TRBJ2-1, with 13 bases matching TRBD2. The CDR3 is 15 residues long. Germline CDR1 and CDR2: MDHEN and SYDVKM. V lost 6 bases and J lost 10; bases outside the gene matches: 9. The CDR3 DNA reads as TGTGCCAGCAGGCTTACTAGCGGGAGGGCCAAGGAGCAGTTCTTC. This gives the protein CASRLTSGRAKEQFF. Looking up the rest from reference TRBV28 and TRBJ2-1 gives the full variable domain: DVKVTQSSRYLVKRTGEKVFLECVQDMDHENMFWYRQDPGLGLRLIYFSYDVKMKEKGDIPEGYSVSREKKERFSLILESASTNQTSMYLCASRLTSGRAKEQFFGPGTRLTVL.

A few counts support this clonotype. The genes are TRBV28 and TRBJ2-7; D perhaps matches TRBD2 (5 bases). CDR1 is MDHEN, CDR2 SYDVKM, per germline. V lost 10 bases and J 1 base, leaving 20 bases between the germline ends. The CDR3 totals 15 residues. The CDR3 DNA follows: TGTGCCACGTCCTGGGGAGCGTATGGGTCCTACGAGCAGTACTTC. It specifies CATSWGAYGSYEQYF.

V is TRBV12-3 or TRBV12-4 and J is TRBJ2-1, with D possibly TRBD1 on 6 matching bases. V shed 5 bases and J shed 9 bases, with 14 bases lying between them. This CDR3 is built from 13 residues. The CDR3 DNA sequence: TGTGCCAGCAGTGCTGGATTCAGGGGTGAGCAGTTCTTC. Its translation: CASSAGFRGEQFF.

This clonotype has a count of ten or more. The chain uses TRBV6-1 and TRBJ2-5; possible D gene TRBD2, 7 bases. Germline V gene sequence: CDR1 MNHNS, CDR2 SASEGT. Trimming shortened V by 2 bases and J by 5 bases, and 24 bases separated the two germline ends. The CDR3 covers 18 residues. The DNA of the CDR3 is TGTGCCAGCAGTGAATCTACGGGGGGCGATTCGGGTGGGGAGACCCAGTACTTC. It specifies CASSESTGGDSGGETQYF.

The rearrangement links TRBV30 to TRBJ1-2, with D maybe TRBD1 (6 bases). Per germline, CDR1 GTSNPN and CDR2 SVGIG (reference sequence). CDR3 size: 13 residues. V lost 3 bases and J 5 bases, leaving 13 bases between the germline ends. The CDR3 bases are TGTGCCTGGAGGGACAGCGGGGGATATGGCTACACCTTC. This translates into CAWRDSGGYGYTF. Full variable domain (remainder filled in from reference TRBV30 and TRBJ1-2): SQTIHQWPATLVQPVGSPLSLECTVEGTSNPNLYWYRQAAGRGLQLLFYSVGIGQISSEVPQNLSASRPQDRQFILSSKKLLLSDSGFYLCAWRDSGGYGYTFGSGTRLTVV.

This clonotype was recorded many times. CDR3 region: CASSQPSGSGEQYF. CDR3 nucleotides: TGTGCCAGCAGCCAGCCTAGCGGGAGCGGGGAGCAGTACTTC. V usage is TRBV14 and J usage is TRBJ2-7, with 10 bases lining up with TRBD2. V shed 3 bases and J 7 bases; nucleotides not matched to a gene: 6. Germline-derived CDR1 and CDR2 are SGHDN and FVKESK. The CDR3 extends over 14 amino acids.

The chain uses TRBV11-2 and TRBJ2-7; D gene unclear. CDR3 length: 15 residues. V lost 1 base and J 2 bases, leaving 12 bases between the germline ends. Looked up from germline, CDR1 is SGHAT and CDR2 is FQNNGV. In DNA form, the CDR3 reads TGTGCCAGCAGCTTAGCCCTCCTGGGCCCCTACGAGCAGTACTTC. Translated, it gives CASSLALLGPYEQYF.

The gene calls are TRBV9 and TRBJ2-1; D not certain. Germline-derived CDR1 and CDR2 are SGDLS and YYNGEE. The ends were cut back, 3 bases at V and 1 base at J, with 8 bases in the middle. There are 14 residues in the CDR3. This CDR3 is CASSEAFSYNEQFF. In nucleotides, the CDR3 is TGTGCCAGCAGCGAGGCCTTTTCCTACAATGAGCAGTTCTTC.

This clonotype was seen repeatedly, ten times or more. The chain joins TRBV20-1 to TRBJ2-7; D is undetermined. CDR1 is DFQATT and CDR2 is SNEGSKA in the germline V gene (reference sequence). Trimming removed 3 bases at V and 2 bases at J, with 11 bases between. The CDR3 totals 13 residues. CDR3 in DNA: TGCAGTGCTAGTTCCAGGAATCCCTACGAGCAGTACTTC. It codes for CSASSRNPYEQYF.

V and J are TRBV7-2 and TRBJ1-4; no reliable D call. V shed 5 bases and J shed 8 bases, with 18 bases lying between them. Germline CDR1 SGHTA, CDR2 FQGNSA. The CDR3 contains 15 residues. The DNA for the CDR3 is TGTGCCAGCAGCGAGAGGGTAGGACCAGTGGAAAAACTGTTTTTT. Its translation: CASSERVGPVEKLFF.

Concerning this clonotype: Just one base apart from a much larger clone, this may be a read error. The chain uses TRBV6-2 or TRBV6-3 and TRBJ1-4; D might be TRBD1 (5 bases). CDR3 length equals 13 residues. Germline values: CDR1 MNHEY, CDR2 SVGEGT. V lost 2 bases to trimming and J lost 10 bases, with 11 bases between them. The CDR3 DNA reads TGTGCCAGCAGTTACGGCGGGACTGGAAAACTGTTTTTT. It codes for CASSYGGTGKLFF.

This clonotype was observed a handful of times. The chain has TRBV6-1 and TRBJ1-2, with TRBD1 matching 9 bases. Germline V lookup: CDR1 MNHNS, CDR2 SASEGT. This CDR3 is 16 amino acids long. Trimming removed 6 bases from V and 2 bases from J; junction bases left unmatched: 10. CDR3 nucleotides: TGTGCCAGCAGGACTACAGGGGGCGCGGGAAACTATGGCTACACCTTC. As protein: CASRTTGGAGNYGYTF.

This clonotype was counted many times. CDR3 sequence: CASSRGGKNQPQHF. The CDR3 region has the DNA TGTGCCAGCAGTCGTGGTGGGAAGAATCAGCCCCAGCATTTT. The chain combines TRBV6-2 or TRBV6-3 with TRBJ1-5; D is unclear. There are 14 residues in the CDR3. Looked up from germline, CDR1 is MNHEY and CDR2 is SVGEGT. Trimming pared 5 bases from V and 4 bases from J, leaving 12 bases between.

Comments on this clonotype: Germline and junction disagree at one end, which may indicate a read error. The V call is TRBV5-1, the J call TRBJ1-2, with unresolved D. The CDR3 length is 14 residues. Germline-derived CDR1 and CDR2 are SGHRS and YFSETQ. In nucleotides, the CDR3 is TGTGCCAGCAGCCAATGGGCCCTTAACTATGGCTACACCTTC. Protein: CASSQWALNYGYTF.

This clonotype appeared a few times. The genes are TRBV7-6 and TRBJ2-5; perhaps TRBD1 as D (6 bases). The CDR3 loop spans 15 amino acids. V shed 2 bases and J shed 4 bases, with 14 bases lying between them. CDR1 and CDR2 from the germline V gene are SGHVS and FNYEAQ. The CDR3 sequence: CASSLSGQDIETQYF. For the CDR3, the DNA is TGTGCCAGCAGCTTATCGGGACAAGACATAGAGACCCAGTACTTC.

This clonotype appeared many times. The chain has TRBV6-1 and TRBJ2-1, with 8 bases fitting TRBD1. The CDR3 is made up of 13 amino acids. Trimming at V came to 5 bases and at J to 12 bases, leaving 9 bases not matched to a gene. Germline V gene data show CDR1 as MNHNS and CDR2 as SASEGT. This chain's CDR3 is CASSFGPGQGQFF. In nucleotides, the CDR3 is TGTGCCAGCAGTTTCGGCCCCGGACAGGGGCAGTTCTTC.

This clonotype has a count of ten or more. The CDR3 bases are TGTGCCACCGCCGGGACAGGACAGGGCAAGCAGTACTTC. It encodes CATAGTGQGKQYF. This chain joins TRBV6-1 and TRBJ2-7, with 8 bases fitting TRBD1. V was clipped by 10 bases and J by 8 bases; unmatched bases: 13. The CDR3 spans 13 residues. Germline values: CDR1 MNHNS, CDR2 SASEGT.

This clonotype was seen at least ten times. The chain joins TRBV30 to TRBJ1-1, with D perhaps TRBD1 (6 bases). The CDR3 spans 13 residues. Trimming removed 4 bases from V and 3 bases from J, with 12 bases in between. In germline, CDR1 is GTSNPN, CDR2 SVGIG (reference sequence). The CDR3 loop reads CAWTGGLHTEAFF. In DNA form, the CDR3 reads TGTGCCTGGACCGGGGGCCTTCACACTGAAGCTTTCTTT.

This clonotype was observed a few times. The chain recombines TRBV27 with TRBJ2-5, with a possible D match to TRBD2 (6 bases). V was shortened by 4 bases and J by 4 bases, with 13 bases between the two germline ends. The CDR3 is 14 amino acids. Looked up from germline, CDR1 is MNHEY and CDR2 is SMNVEV (reference sequence). CDR3 nucleotide sequence: TGTGCCAGCAGTTATCAGGGAGGCGTAGAGACCCAGTACTTC. Translated, it gives CASSYQGGVETQYF.

J is TRBJ1-2 and V is TRBV18; D is ambiguous. V lost 4 bases to trimming and J lost 2 bases, with 8 bases between them. The length of the CDR3 is 13 residues. Germline V gene lookup returns CDR1 KGHSH and CDR2 LQKENI. As DNA, the CDR3 is TGTGCCAGCTCACAGGGATTCAACTATGGCTACACCTTC. Translating it yields CASSQGFNYGYTF.

This clonotype was counted many times. The rearrangement links TRBV30 to TRBJ2-2, with D possibly matching TRBD1 (5 bases). Germline V gives CDR1 GTSNPN, CDR2 SVGIG (reference sequence). The CDR3 has 12 amino acids. V was cut by 4 bases and J by 10 bases, with 13 bases left in between. The CDR3 DNA reads TGTGCCTGGAAACAGGTACACGAGGAGCTGTTTTTT. It yields the protein CAWKQVHEELFF. Together with reference TRBV30 and TRBJ2-2, the CDR3 gives the full variable domain: SQTIHQWPATLVQPVGSPLSLECTVEGTSNPNLYWYRQAAGRGLQLLFYSVGIGQISSEVPQNLSASRPQDRQFILSSKKLLLSDSGFYLCAWKQVHEELFFGEGSRLTVL.

As regards this clonotype: Germline is not matched at one junction end, which may reflect a read error. This sequence joins TRBV6-1 and TRBJ1-2, with 7 bases lining up with TRBD1. The CDR3 length is 14 residues. CDR1 is MNHNS and CDR2 is SASEGT in the germline V gene. This CDR3 is CASSRDRTNHGYTF. CDR3 nucleotide sequence: TGTGCCAGCAGCCGGGACAGAACTAACCATGGCTACACCTTC.

This clonotype was seen at least ten times. This chain connects TRBV7-2 to TRBJ2-3; D remains unclear. V gave up 0 bases and J gave up 6 bases, with 7 bases separating them. The CDR3 totals 13 residues. The germline V gene encodes CDR1 SGHTA and CDR2 FQGNSA. The CDR3 coding sequence is TGTGCCAGCAGCTTAGCCAGTCAGGATACGCAGTATTTT. It translates to CASSLASQDTQYF.

This clonotype has at least ten counts. The chain carries TRBV20-1 and TRBJ1-2; no clear D gene. Trimming pared 3 bases from V and 2 bases from J, leaving 13 bases between. Germline V gives CDR1 DFQATT, CDR2 SNEGSKA (reference sequence). CDR3 length equals 14 residues. CDR3 residues: CSARQGVMNYGYTF. DNA for the CDR3: TGCAGTGCTAGGCAAGGAGTTATGAACTATGGCTACACCTTC.